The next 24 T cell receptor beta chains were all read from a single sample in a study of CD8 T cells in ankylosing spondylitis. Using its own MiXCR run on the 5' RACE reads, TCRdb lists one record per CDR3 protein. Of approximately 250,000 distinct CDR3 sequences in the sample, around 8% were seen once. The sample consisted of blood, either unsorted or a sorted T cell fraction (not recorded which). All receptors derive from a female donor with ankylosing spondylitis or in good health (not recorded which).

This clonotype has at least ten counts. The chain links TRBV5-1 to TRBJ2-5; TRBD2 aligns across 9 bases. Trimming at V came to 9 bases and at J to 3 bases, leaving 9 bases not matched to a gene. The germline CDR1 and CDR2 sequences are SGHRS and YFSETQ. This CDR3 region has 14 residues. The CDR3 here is CATSSRLAEETQYF. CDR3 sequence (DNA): TGCGCCACCTCGTCCCGACTAGCGGAAGAGACCCAGTACTTC.

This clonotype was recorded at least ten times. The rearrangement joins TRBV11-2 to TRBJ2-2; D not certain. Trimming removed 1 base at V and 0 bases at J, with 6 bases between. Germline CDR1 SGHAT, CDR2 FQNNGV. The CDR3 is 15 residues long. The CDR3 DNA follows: TGTGCCAGCAGCTTAGGACACGCGAACACCGGGGAGCTGTTTTTT. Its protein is CASSLGHANTGELFF.

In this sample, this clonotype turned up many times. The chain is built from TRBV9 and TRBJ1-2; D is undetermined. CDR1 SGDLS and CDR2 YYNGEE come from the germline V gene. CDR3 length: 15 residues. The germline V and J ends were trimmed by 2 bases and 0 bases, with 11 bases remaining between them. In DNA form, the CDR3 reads TGTGCCAGCAGCGTGTGGGCGCAAGCTAACTATGGCTACACCTTC. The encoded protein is CASSVWAQANYGYTF. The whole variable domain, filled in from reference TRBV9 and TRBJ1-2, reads DSGVTQTPKHLITATGQRVTLRCSPRSGDLSVYWYQQSLDQGLQFLIQYYNGEERAKGNILERFSAQQFPDLHSELNLSSLELGDSALYFCASSVWAQANYGYTFGSGTRLTVV.

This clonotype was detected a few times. The CDR3 DNA follows: TGTGCCAGCAGCGTGGTAGCGGGAGCAGATGAGCAGTTCTTC. It translates to CASSVVAGADEQFF. The chain recombines TRBV7-9 with TRBJ2-1; 9 positions agree with TRBD2. V lost 5 bases and J lost 8; bases outside the gene matches: 7. The CDR3 is 14 residues long. Looked up from germline, CDR1 is SEHNR and CDR2 is FQNEAQ (reference sequence).

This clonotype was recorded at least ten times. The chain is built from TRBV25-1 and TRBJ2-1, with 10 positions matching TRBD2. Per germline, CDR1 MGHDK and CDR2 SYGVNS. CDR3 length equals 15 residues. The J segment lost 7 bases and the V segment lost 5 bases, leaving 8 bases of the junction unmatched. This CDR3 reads CASSPLAGVQNEQFF. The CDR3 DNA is TGTGCCAGCAGTCCTCTAGCGGGAGTGCAGAATGAGCAGTTCTTC.

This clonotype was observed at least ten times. DNA of the CDR3: TGTGCCAGCTCACCATACGCGGGCAAACAAGAGACCCAGTACTTC. The encoded protein is CASSPYAGKQETQYF. The rearrangement joins TRBV18 to TRBJ2-5; possibly TRBD2 for D (5 bases). Germline CDR1 is KGHSH and CDR2 is LQKENI. The CDR3 totals 15 residues. V shed 2 bases and J shed 2 bases, with 12 bases lying between them.

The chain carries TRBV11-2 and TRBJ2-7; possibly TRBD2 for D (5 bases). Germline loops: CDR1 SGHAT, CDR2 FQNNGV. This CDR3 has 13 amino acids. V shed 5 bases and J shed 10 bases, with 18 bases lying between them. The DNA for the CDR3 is TGTGCCAGCAGCCGGGAACCCCCGGAATCTCAGTACTTC. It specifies CASSREPPESQYF.

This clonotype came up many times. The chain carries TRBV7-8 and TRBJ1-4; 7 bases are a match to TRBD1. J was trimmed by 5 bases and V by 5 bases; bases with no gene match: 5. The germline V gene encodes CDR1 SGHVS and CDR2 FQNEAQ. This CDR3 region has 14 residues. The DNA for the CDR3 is TGTGCCAGCAGCCGCAGGGGGGTAAATGAAAAACTGTTTTTT. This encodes CASSRRGVNEKLFF.

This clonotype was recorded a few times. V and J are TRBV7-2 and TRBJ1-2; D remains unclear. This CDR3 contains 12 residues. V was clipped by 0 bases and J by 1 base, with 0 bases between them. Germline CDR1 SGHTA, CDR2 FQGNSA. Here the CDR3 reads CASSLANYGYTF. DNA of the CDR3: TGTGCCAGCAGCTTAGCTAACTATGGCTACACCTTC.

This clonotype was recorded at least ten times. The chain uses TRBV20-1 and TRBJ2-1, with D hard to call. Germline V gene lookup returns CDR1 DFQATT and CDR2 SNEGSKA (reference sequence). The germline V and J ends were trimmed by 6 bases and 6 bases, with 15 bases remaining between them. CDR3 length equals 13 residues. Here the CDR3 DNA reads TGCAGTGCCGAGCCAGAGAATGGCAATGAGCAGTTCTTC. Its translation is CSAEPENGNEQFF.

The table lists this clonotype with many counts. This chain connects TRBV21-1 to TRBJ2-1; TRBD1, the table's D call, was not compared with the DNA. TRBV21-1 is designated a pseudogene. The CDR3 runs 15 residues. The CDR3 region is CASSRTGVRHNEQFF. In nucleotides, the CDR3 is TGTGCCAGCAGCCGAACAGGGGTTAGGCACAATGAGCAGTTCTTC.

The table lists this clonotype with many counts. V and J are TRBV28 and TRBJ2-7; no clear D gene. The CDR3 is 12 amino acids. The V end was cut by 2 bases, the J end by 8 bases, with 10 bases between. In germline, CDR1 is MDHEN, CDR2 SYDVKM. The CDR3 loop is CASSLPPGKQYF. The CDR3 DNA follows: TGTGCCAGCAGTTTACCGCCTGGAAAGCAGTACTTC.

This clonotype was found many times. The CDR3 DNA sequence: TGTGCCAGCTCTGGGCTGGTACATGACAATGAGCAGTTCTTC. Its protein is CASSGLVHDNEQFF. The V and J genes are TRBV9 and TRBJ2-1; D is unclear. This CDR3 has 14 amino acids. Germline CDR1 is SGDLS and CDR2 is YYNGEE. V dropped 7 bases and J dropped 5 bases, with 16 bases sitting between them.

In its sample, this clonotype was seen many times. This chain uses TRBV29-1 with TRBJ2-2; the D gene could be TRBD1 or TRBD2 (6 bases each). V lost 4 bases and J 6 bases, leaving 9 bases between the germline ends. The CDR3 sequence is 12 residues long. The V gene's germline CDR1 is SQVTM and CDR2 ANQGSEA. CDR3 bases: TGCAGCGTTGGGGGGGCAGCCGGGGAGCTGTTTTTT. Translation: CSVGGAAGELFF.

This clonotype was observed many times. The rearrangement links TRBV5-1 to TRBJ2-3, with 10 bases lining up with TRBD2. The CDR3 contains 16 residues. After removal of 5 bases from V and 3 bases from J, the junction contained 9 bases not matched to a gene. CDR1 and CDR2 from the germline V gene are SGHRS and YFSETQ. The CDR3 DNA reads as TGCGCCAGCAGTTTAGCGGGAGGCCCGAGGACAGATACGCAGTATTTT. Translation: CASSLAGGPRTDTQYF.

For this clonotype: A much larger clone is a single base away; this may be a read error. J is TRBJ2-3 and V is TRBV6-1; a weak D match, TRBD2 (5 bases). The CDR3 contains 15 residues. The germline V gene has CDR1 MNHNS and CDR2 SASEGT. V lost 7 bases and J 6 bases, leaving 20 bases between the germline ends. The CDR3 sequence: CASIPRKGRGDTQYF. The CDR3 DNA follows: TGTGCCAGCATCCCTAGAAAAGGGAGAGGGGATACGCAGTATTTT.

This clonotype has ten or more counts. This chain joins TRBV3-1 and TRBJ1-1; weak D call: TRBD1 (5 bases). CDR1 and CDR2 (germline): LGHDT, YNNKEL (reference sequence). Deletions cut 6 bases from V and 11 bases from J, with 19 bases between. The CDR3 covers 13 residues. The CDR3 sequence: CASSQTGPDKAFF. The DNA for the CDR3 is TGTGCCAGCAGTCAAACAGGACCCGATAAGGCTTTCTTT.

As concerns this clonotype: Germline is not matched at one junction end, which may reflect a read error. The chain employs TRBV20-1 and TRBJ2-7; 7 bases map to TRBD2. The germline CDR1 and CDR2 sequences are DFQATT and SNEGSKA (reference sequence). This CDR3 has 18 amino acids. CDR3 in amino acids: CCARDRGSAGLETYEQYF. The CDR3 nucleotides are TGCTGTGCTAGAGATCGAGGGTCAGCGGGACTTGAAACCTACGAGCAGTACTTC.

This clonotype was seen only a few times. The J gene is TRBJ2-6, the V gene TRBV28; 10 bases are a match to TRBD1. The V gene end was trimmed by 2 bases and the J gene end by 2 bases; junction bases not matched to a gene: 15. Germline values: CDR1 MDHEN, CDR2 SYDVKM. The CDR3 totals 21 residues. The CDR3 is CASSLSRDRGIIKAGANVLTF. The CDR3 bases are TGTGCCAGCAGTTTAAGCCGGGACAGGGGTATAATTAAGGCTGGGGCCAACGTCCTGACTTTC. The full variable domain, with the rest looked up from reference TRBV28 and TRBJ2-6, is DVKVTQSSRYLVKRTGEKVFLECVQDMDHENMFWYRQDPGLGLRLIYFSYDVKMKEKGDIPEGYSVSREKKERFSLILESASTNQTSMYLCASSLSRDRGIIKAGANVLTFGAGSRLTVL.

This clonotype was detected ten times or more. CDR3 residues: CASSLVDRGGVYEQYF. CDR3 coding DNA: TGTGCCAGCAGCTTGGTGGATAGGGGGGGTGTCTACGAGCAGTACTTC. The chain has TRBV5-6 and TRBJ2-7, with D possibly being TRBD2 (7 bases). V dropped 0 bases and J dropped 3 bases, with 16 bases sitting between them. Germline lookup yields CDR1 SGHDT and CDR2 YYEEEE. The length of the CDR3 is 16 residues.

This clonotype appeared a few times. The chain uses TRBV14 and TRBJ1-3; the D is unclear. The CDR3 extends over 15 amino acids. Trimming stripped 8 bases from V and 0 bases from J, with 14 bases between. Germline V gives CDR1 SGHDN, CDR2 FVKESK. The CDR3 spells CASSRQAHSGNTIYF. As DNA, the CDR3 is TGTGCCAGCTCCCGGCAGGCGCACTCTGGAAACACCATATATTTT.

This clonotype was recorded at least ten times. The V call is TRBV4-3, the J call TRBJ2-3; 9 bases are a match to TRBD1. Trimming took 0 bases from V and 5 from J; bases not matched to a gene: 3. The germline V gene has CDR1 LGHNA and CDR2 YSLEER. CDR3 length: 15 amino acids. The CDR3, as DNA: TGCGCCAGCAGCCAAGAATACAGGGGGCAAGATACGCAGTATTTT. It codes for CASSQEYRGQDTQYF.

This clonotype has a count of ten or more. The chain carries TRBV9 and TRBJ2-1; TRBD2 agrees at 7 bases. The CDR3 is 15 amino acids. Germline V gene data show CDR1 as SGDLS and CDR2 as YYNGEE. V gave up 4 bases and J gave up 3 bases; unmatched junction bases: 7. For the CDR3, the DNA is TGTGCCAGCAGCTTGGGAGGGGACTTCTACAATGAGCAGTTCTTC. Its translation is CASSLGGDFYNEQFF. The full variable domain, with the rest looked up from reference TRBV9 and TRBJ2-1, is DSGVTQTPKHLITATGQRVTLRCSPRSGDLSVYWYQQSLDQGLQFLIQYYNGEERAKGNILERFSAQQFPDLHSELNLSSLELGDSALYFCASSLGGDFYNEQFFGPGTRLTVL.

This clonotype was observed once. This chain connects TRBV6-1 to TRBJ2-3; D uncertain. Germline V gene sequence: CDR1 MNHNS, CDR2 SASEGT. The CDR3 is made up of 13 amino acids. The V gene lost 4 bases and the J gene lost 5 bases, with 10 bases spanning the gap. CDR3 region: CASSGPFGDTQYF. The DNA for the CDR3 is TGTGCCAGCAGTGGGCCTTTCGGAGATACGCAGTATTTT.